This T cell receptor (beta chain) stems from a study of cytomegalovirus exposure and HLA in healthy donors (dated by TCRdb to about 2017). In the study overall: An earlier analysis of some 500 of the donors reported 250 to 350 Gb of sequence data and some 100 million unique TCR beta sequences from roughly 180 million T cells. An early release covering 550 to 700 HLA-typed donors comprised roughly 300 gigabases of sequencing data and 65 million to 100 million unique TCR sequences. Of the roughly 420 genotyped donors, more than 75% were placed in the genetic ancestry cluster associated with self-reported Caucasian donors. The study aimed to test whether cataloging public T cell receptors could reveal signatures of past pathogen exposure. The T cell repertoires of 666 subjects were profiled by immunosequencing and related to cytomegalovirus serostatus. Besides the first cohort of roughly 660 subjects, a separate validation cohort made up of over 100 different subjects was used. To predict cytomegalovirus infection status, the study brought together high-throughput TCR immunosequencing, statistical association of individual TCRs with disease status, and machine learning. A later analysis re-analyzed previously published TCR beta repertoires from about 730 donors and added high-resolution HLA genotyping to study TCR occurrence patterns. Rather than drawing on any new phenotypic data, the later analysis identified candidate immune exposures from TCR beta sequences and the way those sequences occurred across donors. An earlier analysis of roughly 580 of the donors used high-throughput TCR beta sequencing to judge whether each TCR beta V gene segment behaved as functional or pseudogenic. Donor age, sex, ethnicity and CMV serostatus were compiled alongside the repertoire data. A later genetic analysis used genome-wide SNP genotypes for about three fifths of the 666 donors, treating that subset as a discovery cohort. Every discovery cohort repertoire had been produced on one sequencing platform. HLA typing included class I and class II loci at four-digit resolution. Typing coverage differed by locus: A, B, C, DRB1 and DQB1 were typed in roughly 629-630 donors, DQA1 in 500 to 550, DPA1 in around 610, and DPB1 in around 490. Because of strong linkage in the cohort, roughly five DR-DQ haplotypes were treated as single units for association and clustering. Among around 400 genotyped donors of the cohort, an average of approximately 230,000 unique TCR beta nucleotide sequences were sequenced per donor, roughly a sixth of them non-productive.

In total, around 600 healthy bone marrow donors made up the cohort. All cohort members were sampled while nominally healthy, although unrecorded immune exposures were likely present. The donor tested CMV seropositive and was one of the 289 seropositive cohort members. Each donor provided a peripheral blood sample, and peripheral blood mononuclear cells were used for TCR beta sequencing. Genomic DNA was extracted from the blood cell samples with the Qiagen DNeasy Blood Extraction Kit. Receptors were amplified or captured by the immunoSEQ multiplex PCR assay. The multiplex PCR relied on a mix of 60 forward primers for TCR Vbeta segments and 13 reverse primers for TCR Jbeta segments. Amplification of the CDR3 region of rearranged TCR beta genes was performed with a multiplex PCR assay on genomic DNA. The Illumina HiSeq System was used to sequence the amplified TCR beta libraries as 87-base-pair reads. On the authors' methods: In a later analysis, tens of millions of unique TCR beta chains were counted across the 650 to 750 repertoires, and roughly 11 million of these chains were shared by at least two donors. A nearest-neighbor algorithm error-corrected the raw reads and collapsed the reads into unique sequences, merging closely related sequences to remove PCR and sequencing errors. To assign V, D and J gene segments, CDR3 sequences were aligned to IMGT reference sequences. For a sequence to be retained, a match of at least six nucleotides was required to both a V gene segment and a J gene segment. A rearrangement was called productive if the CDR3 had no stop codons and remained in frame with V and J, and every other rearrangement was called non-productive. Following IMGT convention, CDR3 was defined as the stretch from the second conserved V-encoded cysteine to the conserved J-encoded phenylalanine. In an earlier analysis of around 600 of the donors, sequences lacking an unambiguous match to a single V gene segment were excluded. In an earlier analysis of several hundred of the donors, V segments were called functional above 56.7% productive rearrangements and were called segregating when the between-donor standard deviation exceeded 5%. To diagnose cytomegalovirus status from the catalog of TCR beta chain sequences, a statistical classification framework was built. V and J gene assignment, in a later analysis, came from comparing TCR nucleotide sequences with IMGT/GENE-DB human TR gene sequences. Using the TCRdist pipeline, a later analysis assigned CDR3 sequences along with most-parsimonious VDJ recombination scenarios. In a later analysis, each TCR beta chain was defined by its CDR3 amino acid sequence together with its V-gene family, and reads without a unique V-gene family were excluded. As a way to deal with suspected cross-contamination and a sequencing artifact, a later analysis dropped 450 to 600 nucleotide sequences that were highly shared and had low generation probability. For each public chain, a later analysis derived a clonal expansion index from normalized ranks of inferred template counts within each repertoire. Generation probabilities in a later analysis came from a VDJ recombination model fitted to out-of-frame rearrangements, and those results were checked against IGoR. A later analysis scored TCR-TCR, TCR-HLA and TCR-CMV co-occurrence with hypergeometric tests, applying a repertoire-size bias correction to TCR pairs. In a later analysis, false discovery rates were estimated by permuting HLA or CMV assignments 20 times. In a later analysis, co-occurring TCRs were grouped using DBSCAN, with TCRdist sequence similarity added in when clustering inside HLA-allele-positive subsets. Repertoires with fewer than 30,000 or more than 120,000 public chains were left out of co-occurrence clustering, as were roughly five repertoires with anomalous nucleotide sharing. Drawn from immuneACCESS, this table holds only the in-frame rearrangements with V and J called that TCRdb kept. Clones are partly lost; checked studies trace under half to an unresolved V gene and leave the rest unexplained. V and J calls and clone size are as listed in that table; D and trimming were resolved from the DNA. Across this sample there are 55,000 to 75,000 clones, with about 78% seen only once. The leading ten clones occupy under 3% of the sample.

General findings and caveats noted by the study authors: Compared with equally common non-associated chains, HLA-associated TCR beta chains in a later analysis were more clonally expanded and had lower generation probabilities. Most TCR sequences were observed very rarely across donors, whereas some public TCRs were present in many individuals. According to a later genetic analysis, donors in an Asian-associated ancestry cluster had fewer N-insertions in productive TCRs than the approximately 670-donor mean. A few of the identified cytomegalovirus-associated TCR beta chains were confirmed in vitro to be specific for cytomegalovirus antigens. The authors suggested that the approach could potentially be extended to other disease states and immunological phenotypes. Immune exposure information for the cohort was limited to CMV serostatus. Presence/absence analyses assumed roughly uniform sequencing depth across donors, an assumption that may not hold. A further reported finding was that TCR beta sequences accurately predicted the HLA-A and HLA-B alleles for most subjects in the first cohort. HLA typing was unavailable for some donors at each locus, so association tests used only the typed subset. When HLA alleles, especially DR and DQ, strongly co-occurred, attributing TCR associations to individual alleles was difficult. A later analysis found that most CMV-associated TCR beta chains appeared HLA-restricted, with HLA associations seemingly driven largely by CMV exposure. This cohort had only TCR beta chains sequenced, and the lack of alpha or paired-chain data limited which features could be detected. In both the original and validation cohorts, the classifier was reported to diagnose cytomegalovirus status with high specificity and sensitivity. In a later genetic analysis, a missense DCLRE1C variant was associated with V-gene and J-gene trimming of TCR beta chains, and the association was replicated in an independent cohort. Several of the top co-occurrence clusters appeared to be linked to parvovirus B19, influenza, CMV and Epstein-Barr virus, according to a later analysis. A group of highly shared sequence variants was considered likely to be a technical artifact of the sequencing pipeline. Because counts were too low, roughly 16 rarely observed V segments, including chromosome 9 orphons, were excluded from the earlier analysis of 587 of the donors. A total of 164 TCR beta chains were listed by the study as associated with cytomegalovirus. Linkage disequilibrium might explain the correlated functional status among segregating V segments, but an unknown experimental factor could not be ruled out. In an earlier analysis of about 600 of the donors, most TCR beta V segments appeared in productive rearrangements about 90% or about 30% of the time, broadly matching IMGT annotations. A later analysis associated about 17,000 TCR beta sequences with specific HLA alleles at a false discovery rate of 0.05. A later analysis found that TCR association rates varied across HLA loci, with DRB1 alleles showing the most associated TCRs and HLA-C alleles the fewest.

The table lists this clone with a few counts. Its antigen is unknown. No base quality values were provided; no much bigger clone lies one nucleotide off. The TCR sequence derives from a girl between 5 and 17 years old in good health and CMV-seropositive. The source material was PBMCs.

The CDR3 in this case is CAISVEGLSNQPQHF. The DNA is TGTGCCATCAGTGTGGAGGGGCTAAGCAATCAGCCCCAGCATTTT. The chain is made from TRBV10-3 and TRBJ1-5; a tentative D call is TRBD1 (5 bases match). The CDR3, from cysteine to phenylalanine, totals 15 residues. The DNA shown is the 45-base CDR3, in frame from base 1. In the germline V gene, CDR1 corresponds to ENHRY and CDR2 to SYGVKD. The V end loses 4 bases and the J end loses 1 base, and a stretch of 11 bases separates them.